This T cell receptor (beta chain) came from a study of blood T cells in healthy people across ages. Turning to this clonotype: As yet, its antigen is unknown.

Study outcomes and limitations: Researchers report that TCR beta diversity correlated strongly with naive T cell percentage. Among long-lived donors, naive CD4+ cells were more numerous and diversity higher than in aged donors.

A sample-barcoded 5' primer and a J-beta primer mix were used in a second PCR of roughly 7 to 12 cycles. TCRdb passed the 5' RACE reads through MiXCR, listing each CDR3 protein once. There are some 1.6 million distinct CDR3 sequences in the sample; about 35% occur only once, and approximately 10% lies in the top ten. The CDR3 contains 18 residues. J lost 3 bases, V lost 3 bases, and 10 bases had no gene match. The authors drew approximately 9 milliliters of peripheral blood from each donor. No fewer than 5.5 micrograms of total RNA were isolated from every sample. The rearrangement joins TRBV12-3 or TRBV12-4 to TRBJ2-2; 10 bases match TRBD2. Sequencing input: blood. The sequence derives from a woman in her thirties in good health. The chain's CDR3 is CASSFRVLAGAYTGELFF. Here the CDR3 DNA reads TGTGCCAGCAGTTTCCGGGTGCTAGCGGGAGCGTACACCGGGGAGCTGTTTTTT.